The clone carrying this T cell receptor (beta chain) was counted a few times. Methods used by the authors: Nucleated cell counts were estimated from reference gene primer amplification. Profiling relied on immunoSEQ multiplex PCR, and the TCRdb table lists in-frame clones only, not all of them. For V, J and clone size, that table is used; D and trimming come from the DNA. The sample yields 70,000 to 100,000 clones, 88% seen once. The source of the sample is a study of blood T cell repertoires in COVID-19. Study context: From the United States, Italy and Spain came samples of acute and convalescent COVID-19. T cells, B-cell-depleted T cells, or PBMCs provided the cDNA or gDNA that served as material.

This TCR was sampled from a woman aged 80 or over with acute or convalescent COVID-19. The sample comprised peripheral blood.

CDR3 DNA sequence: TGTGCCAGCAGTTACTCGAGGGGAGGCGGGGAGCTGTTTTTT. It is translated as CASSYSRGGGELFF. The chain employs TRBV6-6 and TRBJ2-2; D might be TRBD2 (6 bases). Germline loops: CDR1 MNHNY, CDR2 SVGAGI (reference sequence). The CDR3 covers 14 residues. Trimming removed 0 bases at V and 7 bases at J, with 9 bases between.